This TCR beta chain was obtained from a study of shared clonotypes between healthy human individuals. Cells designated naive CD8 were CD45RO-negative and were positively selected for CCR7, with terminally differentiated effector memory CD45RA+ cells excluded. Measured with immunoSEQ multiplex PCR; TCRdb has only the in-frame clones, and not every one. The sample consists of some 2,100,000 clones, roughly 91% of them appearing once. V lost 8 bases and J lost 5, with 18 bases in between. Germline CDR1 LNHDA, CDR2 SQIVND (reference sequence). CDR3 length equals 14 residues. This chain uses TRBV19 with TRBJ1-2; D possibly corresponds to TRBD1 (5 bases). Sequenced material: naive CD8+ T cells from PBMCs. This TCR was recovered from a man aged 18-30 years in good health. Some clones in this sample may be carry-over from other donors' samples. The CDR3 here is CASAAGSWGYGYTF. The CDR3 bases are TGTGCCAGTGCCGCCGGCAGTTGGGGGTATGGCTACACCTTC.